Below are 7 T cell receptor beta chains sequenced from a single sample in a study of blood T cell repertoires in COVID-19. Method: immunoSEQ multiplex PCR; TCRdb's copy keeps in-frame clones and lacks some. The sample includes under 200,000 clones, around nine tenths of them seen just once. The sample taken for sequencing was peripheral blood. All receptors derive from a man aged 18 to 35 with active or convalescent COVID-19.

The chain links TRBV28 to TRBJ1-2; D is perhaps TRBD1 (5 bases). Per germline, CDR1 MDHEN and CDR2 SYDVKM. Between the trimmed V and J ends, which lost 2 bases and 3 bases, there was a span of 10 bases. CDR3 size: 14 residues. CDR3 in DNA: TGTGCCAGCAGTTTACAATCGGGGGACTATGGCTACACCTTC. It yields the protein CASSLQSGDYGYTF.

The chain uses TRBV7-9 and TRBJ1-6, with 7 bases identical to TRBD1. This CDR3 is built from 19 residues. Germline loops: CDR1 SEHNR, CDR2 FQNEAQ (reference sequence). V lost 2 bases, J lost 4 bases, and 14 bases stayed unmatched. The CDR3 nucleotides are TGTGCCAGCAGCTTACGGGGCGCCGACCAGGGGGATTATAATTCACCCCTCCACTTT. Translated: CASSLRGADQGDYNSPLHF.

This chain uses TRBV11-3 with TRBJ1-1, with TRBD1 identical over 9 bases. The V and J ends lost 3 bases and 1 base, in that order; junction bases with no gene match: 6. This CDR3 region has 16 residues. Germline V gene lookup returns CDR1 SGHNT and CDR2 YENEEA. CDR3 in amino acids: CASSFMGTGRNTEAFF. The CDR3 DNA follows: TGTGCCAGCAGCTTTATGGGGACAGGGAGGAACACTGAAGCTTTCTTT.

This chain connects TRBV3-1 (or the pseudogene TRBV3-2) to TRBJ1-6; the D is unclear. Trimming cost V 0 bases and J 10 bases, with 7 bases left between them. Germline loops: CDR1 LGHDT, CDR2 YNNKEL (reference sequence). The length of the CDR3 is 13 residues. In nucleotides, the CDR3 is TGTGCCAGCAGCCAAGACGGGGAGTCACCCCTCCACTTT. It yields the protein CASSQDGESPLHF.

This sequence joins TRBV4-2 and TRBJ1-2; 8 positions match TRBD1. Germline CDR1 and CDR2: LGHNA and YNFKEQ. This CDR3 has 16 residues. Trimming took 0 bases from V and 7 from J; bases not matched to a gene: 10. CDR3: CASSQENPAGGLGYTF. CDR3 in DNA: TGTGCCAGCAGCCAAGAAAACCCTGCAGGGGGCCTTGGCTACACCTTC.

The rearrangement uses TRBV14 and TRBJ2-3; weak D call: TRBD1 (6 bases). V dropped 3 bases and J dropped 3 bases, with 13 bases sitting between them. The CDR3 contains 15 residues. Germline V gives CDR1 SGHDN, CDR2 FVKESK. CDR3 in amino acids: CASSHRQGKTDTQYF. The CDR3 DNA is TGTGCCAGCAGCCATAGGCAGGGGAAGACAGATACGCAGTATTTT.

The chain links TRBV4-1 to TRBJ1-1, with D possibly matching TRBD1 (5 bases). CDR1 is MGHRA and CDR2 is YSYEKL in the germline V gene. The CDR3 sequence is 15 residues long. With 1 base removed from V and 5 bases from J, the gap between germline ends came to 14 bases. The CDR3 bases are TGCGCCAGCAGCCAAGTTCAGGGCGACGAGACTGAAGCTTTCTTT. Its translation: CASSQVQGDETEAFF.